This is a list of T cell receptor beta chains from one sample in a study of blood T cell repertoires in COVID-19. Measured with immunoSEQ multiplex PCR; TCRdb has only the in-frame clones, and not every one. The sample lists roughly 320,000 clones, 85% to 90% occurring once. Sequencing was done on a sample of peripheral blood. The receptors derive from a woman between 45 and 60 years old with COVID-19, enrolled during active disease. CDR3s include the opening cysteine and the closing phenylalanine or tryptophan. Fields, in order: clone size, D gene, V gene, J gene, CDR3 DNA, CDR3 protein. The D gene is left open where the match is weak. Clone size, where shown, is once, few, many, or a class for clones that have expanded.

once,TRBD1,TRBV18,TRBJ1-5,TGTGCCAGCTCACCACCAGGACAGGGCTATCAGCCCCAGCATTTT,CASSPPGQGYQPQHF
-,-,TRBV9,TRBJ1-1,TGTGCCAGCAGCAGTGCAGGGGCACCAGGGGCTGAAGCTTTCTTT,CASSSAGAPGAEAFF
few,-,TRBV4-2,TRBJ1-6,TGTGCCAGCAGCCAAGAGCAGAATTCACCCCTCCACTTT,CASSQEQNSPLHF
-,TRBD1,TRBV6-6,TRBJ1-1,TGTGCCAGCAGTTACGGGACAGGGGTCAACACTGAAGCTTTCTTT,CASSYGTGVNTEAFF
-,-,TRBV15,TRBJ2-2,TGTGCCACCAGCAGAGATTTTGCCCGCGTTGGGAGTAGGGCCGGGGAGCTGTTTTTT,CATSRDFARVGSRAGELFF
once,TRBD2,TRBV24-1,TRBJ2-1,TGTGCCACCAGTGACTCTATCCTAGCGGGAGGAAATCAGTTCTTC,CATSDSILAGGNQFF
-,TRBD2,TRBV19,TRBJ2-1,TGTGCCAGTAGCGTAGCGGGAGGGATCTACAATGAGCAGTTCTTC,CASSVAGGIYNEQFF
-,-,TRBV19,TRBJ2-5,TGTGCCAGTAGTACTAGGGACTCGGGACGGGAGACCCAGTACTTC,CASSTRDSGRETQYF
-,TRBD1,TRBV19,TRBJ1-1,TGTGCCAGTAGTATTTTAACAGGGGGCACTGAAGCTTTCTTT,CASSILTGGTEAFF
-,-,TRBV6-5,TRBJ2-2,TGTGCCAGCAGTTACTCCGAGGGCGAAGCCGGGGAGCTGTTTTTT,CASSYSEGEAGELFF
-,-,TRBV2,TRBJ2-1,TGTGCCAGCAGTTACATCAGGGGCGGCTCCTACAATGAGCAGTTCTTC,CASSYIRGGSYNEQFF
-,TRBD2,TRBV11-2,TRBJ2-1,TGTGCCAGCTCTCCCAGAATAGCGGGAGGGCCTAGCTCCTACAATGAGCAGTTCTTC,CASSPRIAGGPSSYNEQFF
-,-,TRBV2,TRBJ1-3,TGTGCCAGCAGTGGTCTTGGACAGGGAAACACCATATATTTT,CASSGLGQGNTIYF
-,-,TRBV27,TRBJ2-1,TGTGCCAGCAGTTTCCGATGGGCTGCCAATGAGCAGTTCTTC,CASSFRWAANEQFF
-,-,TRBV4-1,TRBJ2-1,TGCGCCAGCAGCCAAGATCGCGGAGGCTACAATGAGCAGTTCTTC,CASSQDRGGYNEQFF
-,TRBD1,TRBV5-6,TRBJ2-7,TGTGCCAGCAGCTGGAGGGGGACAGGGACCGGCGAGCAGTACTTC,CASSWRGTGTGEQYF
-,TRBD1,TRBV6-4,TRBJ2-5,TGTGCCAGCAGGAGGACAGGGGTACAAGAGACCCAGTACTTC,CASRRTGVQETQYF
-,-,TRBV11-2,TRBJ1-2,TGTGCCAGCAGCTTAGAGGGCAGTTACTATGGCTACACCTTC,CASSLEGSYYGYTF
-,-,TRBV7-8,TRBJ2-2,TGTGCCAGCAGAAACCCGGGAGTGAACACCGGGGAGCTGTTTTTT,CASRNPGVNTGELFF
few,-,TRBV19,TRBJ2-7,TGTGCCAGCCACGACAGGGAGGCTTACGAGCAGTACTTC,CASHDREAYEQYF
-,-,TRBV5-1,TRBJ2-3,TGCGCCAGCAGCTTGGCGTCAGGTACAGATACGCAGTATTTT,CASSLASGTDTQYF
once,-,TRBV6-2/TRBV6-3,TRBJ1-1,TGTGCCAGCAGTCCCCGCGGGGGGGGACGGACTGAAGCTTTCTTT,CASSPRGGGRTEAFF
once,TRBD2,TRBV3-1/TRBV3-2,TRBJ2-1,TGTGCCAGCAGCCCCCGACTAGCGGGATCTATTGAGCAGTTCTTC,CASSPRLAGSIEQFF
-,-,TRBV7-9,TRBJ1-2,TGTGCCAGCAGCTTAGCGGAACGTCGGACAACGGGTGACACCTTC,CASSLAERRTTGDTF
once,-,TRBV7-7,TRBJ2-5,TGTGCTAGCAGCGCAGGGTCTGGCCAAGAGACCCAGTACTTC,CASSAGSGQETQYF
-,-,TRBV14,TRBJ1-4,TGTGCCAGCAGCCAAGGAATCCCGACAGAAGTTAATGAAAAACTGTTTTTT,CASSQGIPTEVNEKLFF
-,-,TRBV11-3,TRBJ2-1,TGTGCCAGCAGCGTGGGGGAGGGGGCCTACAATGAGCAGTTCTTC,CASSVGEGAYNEQFF
-,-,TRBV7-2,TRBJ1-4,TGTGCCAGCAGCCCTGGACAGACTAATGAAAAACTGTTTTTT,CASSPGQTNEKLFF
-,TRBD1,TRBV18,TRBJ1-1,TGTGCCAGCTCAGCCGGACAGGGGTCCACTGAAGCTTTCTTT,CASSAGQGSTEAFF
-,TRBD1,TRBV30,TRBJ1-2,TGTGCCTGCCCTAGGGGGACAGGGGATATCAGCTATGGCTACACCTTC,CACPRGTGDISYGYTF
-,-,TRBV7-2,TRBJ1-4,TGTGCCAGCAGCTTAAATTCTCTTAATGTAAGAGGGCTAGGGGAAAAACTGTTTTTT,CASSLNSLNVRGLGEKLFF
-,-,TRBV6-4,TRBJ2-1,TGTGCCAGCAAGTTGTCCAGCTCCTACAATGAGCAGTTCTTC,CASKLSSSYNEQFF
-,-,TRBV6-5,TRBJ1-5,TGTGCCAGCACTACCCCAAGGGGGAATCAGCCCCAGCATTTT,CASTTPRGNQPQHF
-,TRBD1,TRBV9,TRBJ2-1,TGTGCCAGCAGCGTCAAACGGACAGGAGCCTACAATGAGCAGTTCTTC,CASSVKRTGAYNEQFF